This T cell receptor (beta chain) was documented in a study of blood T cell repertoires in COVID-19. Germline-derived CDR1 and CDR2 are LGHDT and YNNKEL (reference sequence). V was cut by 4 bases and J by 4 bases, with 17 bases left in between. The CDR3 is 15 amino acids. TCRdb's table, derived via immunoSEQ multiplex PCR, lists solely in-frame clones and lacks some. The data show 65,000 to 70,000 clones, roughly 86% seen once. The genes are TRBV3-1 (or the pseudogene TRBV3-2) and TRBJ2-7; TRBD2 is a possible D gene (6 bases). The sequencing input was peripheral blood. The TCR comes from a man in his forties or fifties with COVID-19, enrolled during active disease. DNA of the CDR3: TGTGCCAGCAGCCCAGGGACTTCTTCGGGGTACGAGCAGTACTTC. Its translation is CASSPGTSSGYEQYF.